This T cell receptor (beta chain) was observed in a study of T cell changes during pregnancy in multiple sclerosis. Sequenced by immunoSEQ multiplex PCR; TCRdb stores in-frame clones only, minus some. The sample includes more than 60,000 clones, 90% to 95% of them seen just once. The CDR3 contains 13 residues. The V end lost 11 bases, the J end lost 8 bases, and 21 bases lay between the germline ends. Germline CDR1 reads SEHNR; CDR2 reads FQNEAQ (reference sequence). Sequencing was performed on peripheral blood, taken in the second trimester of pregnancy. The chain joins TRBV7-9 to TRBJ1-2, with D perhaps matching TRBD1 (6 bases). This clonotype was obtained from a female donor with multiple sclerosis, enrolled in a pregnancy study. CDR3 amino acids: CASAGALSEGYTF. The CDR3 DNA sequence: TGTGCCTCGGCGGGGGCCCTATCGGAAGGCTACACCTTC. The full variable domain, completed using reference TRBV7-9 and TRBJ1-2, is DTGVSQNPRHKITKRGQNVTFRCDPISEHNRLYWYRQTLGQGPEFLTYFQNEAQLEKSRLLSDRFSAERPKGSFSTLEIQRTEQGDSAMYLCASAGALSEGYTFGSGTRLTVV.